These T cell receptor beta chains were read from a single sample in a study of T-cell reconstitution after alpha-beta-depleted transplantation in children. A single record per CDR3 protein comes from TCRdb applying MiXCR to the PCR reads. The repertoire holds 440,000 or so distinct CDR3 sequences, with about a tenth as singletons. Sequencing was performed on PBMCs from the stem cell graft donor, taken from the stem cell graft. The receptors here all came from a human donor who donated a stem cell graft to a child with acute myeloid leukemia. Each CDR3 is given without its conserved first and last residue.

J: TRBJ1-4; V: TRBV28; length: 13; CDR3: ASSLPGTGHEKLF
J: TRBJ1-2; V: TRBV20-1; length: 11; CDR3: SAREVAARSYT
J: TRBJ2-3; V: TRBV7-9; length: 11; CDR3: ASSPQVTDTQY
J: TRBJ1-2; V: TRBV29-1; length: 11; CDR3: SVEKARDYGYT
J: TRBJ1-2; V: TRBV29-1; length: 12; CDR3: SVMAIGQGYGYT
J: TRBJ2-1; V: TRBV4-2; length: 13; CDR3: ASSQDWDAPDEQF
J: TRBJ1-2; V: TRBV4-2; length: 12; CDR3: ASSPDAGAGGYT
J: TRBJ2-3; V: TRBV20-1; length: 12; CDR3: SGTPGGFTDTQY
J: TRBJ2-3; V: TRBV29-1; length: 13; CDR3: SVEGNRETTDTQY
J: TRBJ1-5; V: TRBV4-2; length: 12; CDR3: ASSPRLVGQPQH
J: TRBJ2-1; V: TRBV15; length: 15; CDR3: ATSRDLGSGSQNEQF
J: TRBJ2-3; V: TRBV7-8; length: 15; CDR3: ASSSQGLAGRTDTQY
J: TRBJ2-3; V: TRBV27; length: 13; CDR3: ASSSSTGGGDTQY
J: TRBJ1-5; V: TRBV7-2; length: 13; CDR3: ASSPTATSNQPQH
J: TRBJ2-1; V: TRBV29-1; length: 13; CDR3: SAPSSGRVSNEQF
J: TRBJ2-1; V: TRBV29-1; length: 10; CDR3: SVWGTGNEQF
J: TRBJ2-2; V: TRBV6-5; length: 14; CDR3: ASSYGTTYSTGELF
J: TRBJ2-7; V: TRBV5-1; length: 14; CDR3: ASSSGVLAGSYEQY
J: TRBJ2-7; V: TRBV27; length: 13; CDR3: ASSSRGRPYYEQY
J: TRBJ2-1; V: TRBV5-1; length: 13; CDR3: ASSPPGLAGDEQF
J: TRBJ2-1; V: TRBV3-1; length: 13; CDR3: ASSLAGRGYNEQF
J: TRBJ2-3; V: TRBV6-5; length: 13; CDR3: ASSYSGAGTDTQY
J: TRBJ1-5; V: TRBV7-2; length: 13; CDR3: ASSLDGGLNQPQH
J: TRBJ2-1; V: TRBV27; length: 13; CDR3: ASKMGDSTYNEQF
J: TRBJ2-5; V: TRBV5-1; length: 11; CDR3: ASRRGTLETQY